The 2 T cell receptor beta chains below were found in one sample sequenced in a study of cytomegalovirus exposure and HLA in healthy donors. Primers for the PCR totalled 60 Vbeta and 13 Jbeta. This table comes from immunoSEQ multiplex PCR, and its TCRdb copy is limited to in-frame clones, with some not included. Found here are 200,000 or so clones, less than 90% of them singletons; the top ten hold more than 0.2%. The source material was PBMCs. Receptors were obtained from a girl under three years old in good health and CMV-seronegative.

The chain combines TRBV5-8 with TRBJ2-3, with a weak D call TRBD1 (5 bases). From germline, CDR1 is SGHTS and CDR2 YDEGEE. Trimming shortened V by 2 bases and J by 6 bases, and 13 bases separated the two germline ends. This CDR3 is 14 amino acids long. The CDR3 spells CASSLGVIRDTQYF. The CDR3 nucleotides are TGTGCCAGCAGCTTAGGGGTAATAAGGGATACGCAGTATTTT. The complete variable domain, with remaining parts taken from reference TRBV5-8 and TRBJ2-3, reads EAGVTQSPTHLIKTRGQQATLRCSPISGHTSVYWYQQALGLGLQFLLWYDEGEERNRGNFPPRFSGRQFPNYSSELNVNALELEDSALYLCASSLGVIRDTQYFGPGTRLTVL.

This chain uses TRBV5-1 with TRBJ1-1, with D perhaps matching TRBD1 (6 bases). CDR1 is SGHRS and CDR2 is YFSETQ in the germline V gene. Trimming removed 4 bases at V and 0 bases at J, with 13 bases between. This CDR3 region has 15 residues. Here the CDR3 reads CASSIGTKLNTEAFF. The CDR3 bases are TGCGCCAGCAGCATTGGGACAAAGTTGAACACTGAAGCTTTCTTT. Together with reference TRBV5-1 and TRBJ1-1, the CDR3 gives the full variable domain: KAGVTQTPRYLIKTRGQQVTLSCSPISGHRSVSWYQQTPGQGLQFLFEYFSETQRNKGNFPGRFSGRQFSNSRSEMNVSTLELGDSALYLCASSIGTKLNTEAFFGQGTRLTVV.